These 2 T cell receptor beta chains came from one sample sequenced in a study of tumor-infiltrating lymphocytes in glioblastoma multiforme. Multiple V-beta primers and a C-beta primer amplified TCRB from RNA. TCRdb reanalysed the multiplex PCR reads using MiXCR and keeps one entry per CDR3 protein. This sample has 9,000 to 10,000 distinct CDR3 sequences; roughly 66% occur once, and the top ten carry approximately 53%. The sequencing input was brain tumor tissue. The receptors come from a male donor with glioblastoma.

Relative to its sample, this clonotype is large. The chain has TRBV20-1 and TRBJ2-5; 9 bases align to TRBD2. Germline assignment: CDR1 DFQATT and CDR2 SNEGSKA (reference sequence). CDR3 length: 16 amino acids. Trimming at V came to 5 bases and at J to 5 bases, leaving 15 bases not matched to a gene. Here the CDR3 DNA reads TGCAGTGCTGGTTCTAGCGGGAAGATCGGGGGGGAGACCCAGTACTTC. Translation: CSAGSSGKIGGETQYF.

This chain uses TRBV13 with TRBJ2-2, with 7 bases aligning to TRBD1. The CDR3 totals 13 residues. With 3 bases clipped from V and 13 bases from J, the junction kept 8 bases outside the gene matches. CDR1 is PRHDT and CDR2 is FYEKMQ in the germline V gene (reference sequence). In nucleotides, the CDR3 is TGTGCCAGCAGCTTCCCACGACAGGGCGTGCTGTTTTTT. Its protein is CASSFPRQGVLFF.